A selection of T cell receptor beta chains follows, all from one sample in a study of regulatory T cells in long-lasting Graves disease. MiXCR, applied by TCRdb to the multiplex PCR reads, yields one record per CDR3 protein. The sample records 600,000 to 800,000 distinct CDR3 sequences, 25% to 35% being singletons. Sequenced material: peripheral blood mononuclear cells (PBMCs), taken when the disease was refractory, from a patient treated with antithyroid drugs. The source of these receptors is a female donor with Graves disease. The conserved cysteine and the conserved F or W are not part of the CDR3 here.

CDR3 protein	V gene	J gene
SASRLADYEQY	TRBV20-1	TRBJ2-7
ASSWDRENGSPLH	TRBV7-2	TRBJ1-6
ASSRDRNQETQY	TRBV7-2	TRBJ2-5
ATLDRLNEKLF	TRBV2	TRBJ1-4
ASSYNSAVNTEAF	TRBV6-2/TRBV6-3	TRBJ1-1
AISERDGNQPQH	TRBV10-3	TRBJ1-5
ASSLDVRGGEAF	TRBV11-2	TRBJ1-1
ASSSATGTEAF	TRBV7-9	TRBJ1-1
SVEGGGAGANVLT	TRBV29-1	TRBJ2-6
ASSQDVEILYEQY	TRBV4-1	TRBJ2-7
ASSLGGALGSYEQY	TRBV7-6	TRBJ2-7
ASRTGQGFSYNEQF	TRBV27	TRBJ2-1
ASSLAKQGGYGYT	TRBV6-1	TRBJ1-2
ASSRAQTGWGNTEAF	TRBV3-1	TRBJ1-1
SARGEEGYNEQF	TRBV20-1	TRBJ2-1
ASTDRVSTEAF	TRBV2	TRBJ1-1